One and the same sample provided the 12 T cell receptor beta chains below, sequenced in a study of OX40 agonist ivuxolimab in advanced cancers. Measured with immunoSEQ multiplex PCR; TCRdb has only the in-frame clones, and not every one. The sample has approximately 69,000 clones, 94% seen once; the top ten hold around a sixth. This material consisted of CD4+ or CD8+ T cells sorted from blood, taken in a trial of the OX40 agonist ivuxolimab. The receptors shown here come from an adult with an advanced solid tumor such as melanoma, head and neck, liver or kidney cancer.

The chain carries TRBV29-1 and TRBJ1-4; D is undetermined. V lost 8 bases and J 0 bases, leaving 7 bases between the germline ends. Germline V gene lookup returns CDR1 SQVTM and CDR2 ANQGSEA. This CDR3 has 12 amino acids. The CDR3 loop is CSCSSTNEKLFF. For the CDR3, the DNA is TGCAGCTGCAGTTCAACTAATGAAAAACTGTTTTTT.

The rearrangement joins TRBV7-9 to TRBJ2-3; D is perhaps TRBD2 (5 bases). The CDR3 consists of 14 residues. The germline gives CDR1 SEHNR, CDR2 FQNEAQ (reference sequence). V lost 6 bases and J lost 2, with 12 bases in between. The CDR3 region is CASSSTRHTDTQYF. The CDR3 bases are TGTGCCAGCAGTTCAACTAGGCACACAGATACGCAGTATTTT.

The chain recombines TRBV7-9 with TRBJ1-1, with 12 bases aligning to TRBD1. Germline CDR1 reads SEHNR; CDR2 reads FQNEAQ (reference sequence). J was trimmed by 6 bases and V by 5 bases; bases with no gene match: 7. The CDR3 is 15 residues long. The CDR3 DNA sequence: TGTGCCAGCAGCCAGGGGACAGGGGGCGCCCCTGAAGCTTTCTTT. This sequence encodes CASSQGTGGAPEAFF.

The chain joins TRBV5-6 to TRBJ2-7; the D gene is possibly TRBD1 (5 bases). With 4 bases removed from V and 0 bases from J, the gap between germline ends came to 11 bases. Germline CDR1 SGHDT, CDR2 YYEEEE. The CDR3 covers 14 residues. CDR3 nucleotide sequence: TGTGCCAGCAGCCCGGACACCTTCTCCTACGAGCAGTACTTC. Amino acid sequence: CASSPDTFSYEQYF.

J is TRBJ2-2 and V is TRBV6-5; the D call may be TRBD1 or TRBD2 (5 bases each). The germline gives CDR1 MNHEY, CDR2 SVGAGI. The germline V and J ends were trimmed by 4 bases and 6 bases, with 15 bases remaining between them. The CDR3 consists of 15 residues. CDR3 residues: CASSLGTGIPGELFF. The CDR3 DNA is TGTGCCAGCAGTTTGGGGACGGGGATCCCCGGGGAGCTGTTTTTT.

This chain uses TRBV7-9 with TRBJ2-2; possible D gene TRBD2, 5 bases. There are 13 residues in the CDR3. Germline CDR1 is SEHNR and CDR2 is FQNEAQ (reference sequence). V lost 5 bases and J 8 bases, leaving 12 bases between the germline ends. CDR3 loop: CASSPPEGGELFF. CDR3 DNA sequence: TGTGCCAGCAGCCCCCCAGAGGGTGGGGAGCTGTTTTTT. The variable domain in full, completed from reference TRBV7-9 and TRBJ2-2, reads DTGVSQNPRHKITKRGQNVTFRCDPISEHNRLYWYRQTLGQGPEFLTYFQNEAQLEKSRLLSDRFSAERPKGSFSTLEIQRTEQGDSAMYLCASSPPEGGELFFGEGSRLTVL.

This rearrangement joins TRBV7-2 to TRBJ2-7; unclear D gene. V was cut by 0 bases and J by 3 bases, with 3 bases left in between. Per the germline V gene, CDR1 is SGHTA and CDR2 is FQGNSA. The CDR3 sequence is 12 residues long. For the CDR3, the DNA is TGTGCCAGCAGCTTAGCCTTCTACGAGCAGTACTTC. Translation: CASSLAFYEQYF. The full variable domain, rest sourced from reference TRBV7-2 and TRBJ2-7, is GAGVSQSPSNKVTEKGKDVELRCDPISGHTALYWYRQSLGQGLEFLIYFQGNSAPDKSGLPSDRFSAERTGGSVSTLTIQRTQQEDSAVYLCASSLAFYEQYFGPGTRLTVT.

The CDR3 nucleotides are TGTGCCATCAGTGCGGCAGGGGGCTCCTACGAGCAGTACTTC. Protein sequence: CAISAAGGSYEQYF. The chain uses TRBV10-3 and TRBJ2-7; TRBD1 matches 7 bases. The CDR3 loop spans 14 amino acids. Germline V CDR1 and CDR2: ENHRY, SYGVKD. V lost 4 bases and J lost 0; bases outside the gene matches: 3.

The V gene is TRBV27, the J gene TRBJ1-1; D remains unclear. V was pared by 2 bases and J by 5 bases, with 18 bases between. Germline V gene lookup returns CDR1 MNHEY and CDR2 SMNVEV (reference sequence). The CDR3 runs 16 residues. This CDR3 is CASSLIAGARGTEAFF. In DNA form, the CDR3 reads TGTGCCAGCAGTTTAATCGCGGGTGCGCGAGGGACTGAAGCTTTCTTT.

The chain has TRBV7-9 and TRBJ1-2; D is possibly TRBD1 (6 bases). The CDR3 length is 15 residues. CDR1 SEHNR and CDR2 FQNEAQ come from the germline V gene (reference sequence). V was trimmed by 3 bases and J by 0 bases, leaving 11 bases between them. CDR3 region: CASSLMDRSNYGYTF. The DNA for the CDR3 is TGTGCCAGCAGCTTGATGGACAGATCTAACTATGGCTACACCTTC.

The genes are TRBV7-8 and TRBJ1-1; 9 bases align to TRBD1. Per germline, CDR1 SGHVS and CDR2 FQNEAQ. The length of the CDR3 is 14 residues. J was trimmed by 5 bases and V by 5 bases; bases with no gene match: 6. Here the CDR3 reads CASSRQGVWTEAFF. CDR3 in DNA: TGTGCCAGCAGCCGACAGGGGGTATGGACTGAAGCTTTCTTT.

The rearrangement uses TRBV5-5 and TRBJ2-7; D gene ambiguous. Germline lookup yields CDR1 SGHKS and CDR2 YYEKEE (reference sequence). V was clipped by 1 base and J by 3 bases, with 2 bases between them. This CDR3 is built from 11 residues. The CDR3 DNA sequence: TGTGCCAGCAGCTTGTACTACGAGCAGTACTTC. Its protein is CASSLYYEQYF.